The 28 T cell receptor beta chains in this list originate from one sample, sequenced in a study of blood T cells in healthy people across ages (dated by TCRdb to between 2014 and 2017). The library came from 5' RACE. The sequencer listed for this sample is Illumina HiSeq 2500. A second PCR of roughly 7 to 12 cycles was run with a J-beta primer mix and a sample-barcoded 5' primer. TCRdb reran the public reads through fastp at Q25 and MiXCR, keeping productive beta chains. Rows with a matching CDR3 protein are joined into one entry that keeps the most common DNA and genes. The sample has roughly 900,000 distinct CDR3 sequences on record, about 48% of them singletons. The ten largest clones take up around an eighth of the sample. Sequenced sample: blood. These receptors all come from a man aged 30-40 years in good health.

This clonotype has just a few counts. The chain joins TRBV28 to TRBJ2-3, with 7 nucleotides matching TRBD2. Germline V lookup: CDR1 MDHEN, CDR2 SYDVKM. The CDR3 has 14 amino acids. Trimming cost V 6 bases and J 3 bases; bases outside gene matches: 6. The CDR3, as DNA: TGTGCCAGCAGAGAGCGGGGCGGGACAGATACGCAGTATTTT. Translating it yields CASRERGGTDTQYF.

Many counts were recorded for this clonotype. The chain's CDR3 is CASSGTDYQIEAFF. CDR3 DNA sequence: TGTGCCAGCAGTGGGACGGACTACCAGATTGAAGCTTTCTTT. The V call is TRBV12-3 or TRBV12-4, the J call TRBJ1-1, with D possibly TRBD1 on 5 matching bases. Trimming took 5 bases from V and 7 from J, leaving 17 bases between them. The CDR3 covers 14 residues.

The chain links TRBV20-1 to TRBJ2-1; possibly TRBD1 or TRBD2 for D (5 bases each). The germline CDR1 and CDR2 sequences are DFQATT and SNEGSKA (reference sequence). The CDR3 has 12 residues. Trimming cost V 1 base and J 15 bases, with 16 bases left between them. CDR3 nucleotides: TGCAGTGCTAGAGCAGGGACCATCAGTCCGTTCTTC. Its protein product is CSARAGTISPFF.

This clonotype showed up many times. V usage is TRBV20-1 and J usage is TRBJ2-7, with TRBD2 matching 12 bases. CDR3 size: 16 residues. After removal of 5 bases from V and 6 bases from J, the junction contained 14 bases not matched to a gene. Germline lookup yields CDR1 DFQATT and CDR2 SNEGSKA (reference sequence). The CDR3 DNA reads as TGCAGTGCTCCCCGGACTAGCGGGGACGGATTAAGCGAGCAGTACTTC. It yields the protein CSAPRTSGDGLSEQYF.

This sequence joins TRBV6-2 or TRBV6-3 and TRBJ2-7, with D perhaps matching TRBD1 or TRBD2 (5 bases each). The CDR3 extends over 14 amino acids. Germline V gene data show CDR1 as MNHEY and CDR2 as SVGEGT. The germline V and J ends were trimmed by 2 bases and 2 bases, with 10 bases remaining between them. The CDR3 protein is CASSYVGPPYEQYF. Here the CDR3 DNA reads TGTGCCAGCAGTTACGTGGGACCCCCCTACGAGCAGTACTTC.

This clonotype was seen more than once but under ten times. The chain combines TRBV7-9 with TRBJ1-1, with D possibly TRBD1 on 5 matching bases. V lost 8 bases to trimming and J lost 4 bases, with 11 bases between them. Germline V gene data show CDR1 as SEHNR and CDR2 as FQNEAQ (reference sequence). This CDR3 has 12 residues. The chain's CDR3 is CASGDSVTEAFF. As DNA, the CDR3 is TGTGCCAGCGGAGACAGCGTCACTGAAGCTTTCTTT. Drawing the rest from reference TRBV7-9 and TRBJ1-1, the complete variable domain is DTGVSQNPRHKITKRGQNVTFRCDPISEHNRLYWYRQTLGQGPEFLTYFQNEAQLEKSRLLSDRFSAERPKGSFSTLEIQRTEQGDSAMYLCASGDSVTEAFFGQGTRLTVV.

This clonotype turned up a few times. The CDR3 DNA sequence: TGTGCCAGCAGTGAACCAGGGACCGGTACCTACGAGCAGTACTTC. Translating it yields CASSEPGTGTYEQYF. The chain employs TRBV25-1 and TRBJ2-7; D is possibly TRBD1 or TRBD2 (5 bases each). CDR3 length: 15 amino acids. Germline values: CDR1 MGHDK, CDR2 SYGVNS. Trimming removed 2 bases at V and 2 bases at J, with 13 bases between.

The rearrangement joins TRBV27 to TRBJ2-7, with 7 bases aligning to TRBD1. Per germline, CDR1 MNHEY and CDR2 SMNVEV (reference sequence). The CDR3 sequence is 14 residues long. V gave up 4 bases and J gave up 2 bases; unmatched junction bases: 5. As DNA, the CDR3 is TGTGCCAGCAGTTCGACGACAGGGACCTACGAGCAGTACTTC. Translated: CASSSTTGTYEQYF.

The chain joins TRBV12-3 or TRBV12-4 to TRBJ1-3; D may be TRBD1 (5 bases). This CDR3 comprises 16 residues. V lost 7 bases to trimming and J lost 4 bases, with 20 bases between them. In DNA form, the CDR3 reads TGTGCCAGCACCCGCGGCCAAGGGGCTACCGGAAACACCATATATTTT. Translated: CASTRGQGATGNTIYF.

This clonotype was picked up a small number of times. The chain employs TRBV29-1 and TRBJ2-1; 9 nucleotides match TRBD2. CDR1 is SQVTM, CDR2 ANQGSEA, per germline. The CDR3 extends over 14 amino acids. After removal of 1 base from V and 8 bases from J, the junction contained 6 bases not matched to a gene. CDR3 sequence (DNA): TGCAGCGTTGAAGGGCGGGGGGGCGACTATGAGCAGTTCTTC. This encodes CSVEGRGGDYEQFF.

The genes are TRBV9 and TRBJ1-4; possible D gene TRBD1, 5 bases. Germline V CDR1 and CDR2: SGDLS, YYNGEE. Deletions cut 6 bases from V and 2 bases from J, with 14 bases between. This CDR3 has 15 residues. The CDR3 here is CASTLTGTTNEKLFF. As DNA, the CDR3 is TGTGCCAGCACCCTCACGGGGACTACTAATGAAAAACTGTTTTTT.

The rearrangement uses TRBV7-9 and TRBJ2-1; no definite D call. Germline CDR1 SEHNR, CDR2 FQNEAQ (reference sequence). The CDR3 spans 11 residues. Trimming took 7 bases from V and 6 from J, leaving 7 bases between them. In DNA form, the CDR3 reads TGTGCCAGCACCAACCGCAATGAGCAGTTCTTC. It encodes CASTNRNEQFF.

Here the CDR3 reads CASSVAGSIQYF. The CDR3 nucleotides are TGTGCCAGCAGCGTCGCGGGTAGCATTCAGTACTTC. V gene TRBV7-9 combines with J gene TRBJ2-5; maybe TRBD2 (5 bases). The J call may not be correct, given that the DNA end is closer to TRBJ2-4. CDR3 length: 12 amino acids. Per the germline V gene, CDR1 is SEHNR and CDR2 is FQNEAQ (reference sequence).

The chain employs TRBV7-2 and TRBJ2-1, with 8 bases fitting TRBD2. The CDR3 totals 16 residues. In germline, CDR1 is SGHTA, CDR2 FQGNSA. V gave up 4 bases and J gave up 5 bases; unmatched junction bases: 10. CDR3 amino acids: CASSSPELAVDNEQFF. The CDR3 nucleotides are TGTGCCAGCAGCTCGCCCGAACTAGCGGTAGACAATGAGCAGTTCTTC.

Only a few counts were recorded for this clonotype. The CDR3 region has the DNA TGCAGCGACAACAGAGCGGGAGGGCTCTACGAGCAGTACTTC. It translates to CSDNRAGGLYEQYF. The gene calls are TRBV29-1 and TRBJ2-7; 10 positions match TRBD2. The CDR3 contains 14 residues. With 7 bases clipped from V and 3 bases from J, the junction kept 9 bases outside the gene matches. Looked up from germline, CDR1 is SQVTM and CDR2 is ANQGSEA.

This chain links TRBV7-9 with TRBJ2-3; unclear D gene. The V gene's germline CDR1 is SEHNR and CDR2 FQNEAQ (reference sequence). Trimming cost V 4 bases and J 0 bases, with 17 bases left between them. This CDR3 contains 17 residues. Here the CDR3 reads CASSSVPVGSSTDTQYF. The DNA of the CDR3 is TGTGCCAGCAGCTCCGTGCCGGTCGGGTCTAGCACAGATACGCAGTATTTT.

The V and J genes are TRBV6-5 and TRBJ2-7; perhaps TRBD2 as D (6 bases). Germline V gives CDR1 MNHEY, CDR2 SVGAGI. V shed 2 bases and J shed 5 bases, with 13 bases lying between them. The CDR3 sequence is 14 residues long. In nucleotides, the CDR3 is TGTGCCAGCAGTTACGGGCTAGCGAAAGACGAGCAGTACTTC. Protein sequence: CASSYGLAKDEQYF.

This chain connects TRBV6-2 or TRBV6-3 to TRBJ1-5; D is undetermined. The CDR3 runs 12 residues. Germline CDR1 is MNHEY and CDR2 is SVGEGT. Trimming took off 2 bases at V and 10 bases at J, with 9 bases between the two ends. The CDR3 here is CASSYRVSPQHF. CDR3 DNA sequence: TGTGCCAGCAGTTACCGGGTAAGCCCCCAGCATTTT.

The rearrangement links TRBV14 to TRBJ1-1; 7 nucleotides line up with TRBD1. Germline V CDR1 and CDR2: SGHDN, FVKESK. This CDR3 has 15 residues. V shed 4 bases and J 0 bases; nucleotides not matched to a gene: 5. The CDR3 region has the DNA TGTGCCAGCAGCCCGCACGGGACAGTGAACACTGAAGCTTTCTTT. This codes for CASSPHGTVNTEAFF.

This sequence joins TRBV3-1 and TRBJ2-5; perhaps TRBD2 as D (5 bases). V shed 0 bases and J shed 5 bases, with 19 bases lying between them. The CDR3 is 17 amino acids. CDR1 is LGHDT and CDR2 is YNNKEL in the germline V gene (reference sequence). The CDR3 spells CASSQDFEGPRRETQYF. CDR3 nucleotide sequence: TGTGCCAGCAGCCAAGATTTCGAGGGCCCCCGTAGGGAGACCCAGTACTTC.

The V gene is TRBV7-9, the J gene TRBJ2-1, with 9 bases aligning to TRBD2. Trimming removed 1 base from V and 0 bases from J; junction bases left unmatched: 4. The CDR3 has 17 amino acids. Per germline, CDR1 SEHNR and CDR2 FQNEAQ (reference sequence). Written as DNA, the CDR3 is TGTGCCAGCAGCTTAGGAGCGGGGGGCCTCTCCTACAATGAGCAGTTCTTC. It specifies CASSLGAGGLSYNEQFF.

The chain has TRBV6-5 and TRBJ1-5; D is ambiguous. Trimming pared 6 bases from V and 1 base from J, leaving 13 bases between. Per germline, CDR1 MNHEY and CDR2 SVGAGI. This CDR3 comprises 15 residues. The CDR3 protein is CASSKDQGSNQPQHF. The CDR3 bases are TGTGCCAGCAGCAAGGACCAAGGGAGCAATCAGCCCCAGCATTTT.

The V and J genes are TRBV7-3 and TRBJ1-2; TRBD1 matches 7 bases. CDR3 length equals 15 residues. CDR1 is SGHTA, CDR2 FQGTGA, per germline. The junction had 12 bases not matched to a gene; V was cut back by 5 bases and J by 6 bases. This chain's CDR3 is CASSLLDRSQDGYTF. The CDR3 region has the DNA TGTGCCAGCAGCCTCCTGGACAGGTCTCAGGATGGCTACACCTTC.

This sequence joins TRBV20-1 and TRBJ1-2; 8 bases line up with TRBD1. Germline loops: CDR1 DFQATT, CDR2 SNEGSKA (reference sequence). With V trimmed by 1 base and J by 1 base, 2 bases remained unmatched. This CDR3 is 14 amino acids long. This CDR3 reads CSARATGVNYGYTF. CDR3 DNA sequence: TGCAGTGCTAGAGCGACAGGGGTTAACTATGGCTACACCTTC.

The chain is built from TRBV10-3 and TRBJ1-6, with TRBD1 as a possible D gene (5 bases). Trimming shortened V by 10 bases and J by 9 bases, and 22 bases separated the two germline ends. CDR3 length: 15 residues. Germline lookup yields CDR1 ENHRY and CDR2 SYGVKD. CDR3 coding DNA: TGTGCCACCGCCCCTGGGACTGCAGATAGTTCACCCCTCCACTTT. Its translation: CATAPGTADSSPLHF.

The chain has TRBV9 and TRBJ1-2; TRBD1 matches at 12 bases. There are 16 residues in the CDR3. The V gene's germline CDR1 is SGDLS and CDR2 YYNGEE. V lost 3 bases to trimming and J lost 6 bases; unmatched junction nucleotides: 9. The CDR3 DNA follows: TGTGCCAGCAGCGCGGGACCGGGACAGGGGGCTAATGGCTACACCTTC. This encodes CASSAGPGQGANGYTF. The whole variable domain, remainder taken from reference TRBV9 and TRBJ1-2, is DSGVTQTPKHLITATGQRVTLRCSPRSGDLSVYWYQQSLDQGLQFLIQYYNGEERAKGNILERFSAQQFPDLHSELNLSSLELGDSALYFCASSAGPGQGANGYTFGSGTRLTVV.

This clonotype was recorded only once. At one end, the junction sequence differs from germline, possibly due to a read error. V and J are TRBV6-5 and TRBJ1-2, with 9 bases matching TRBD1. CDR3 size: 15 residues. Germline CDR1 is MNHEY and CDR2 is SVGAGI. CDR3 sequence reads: CTSSDPGQGYYGYTF. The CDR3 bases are TGTACCAGCAGCGACCCGGGACAGGGATACTATGGCTACACCTTC.

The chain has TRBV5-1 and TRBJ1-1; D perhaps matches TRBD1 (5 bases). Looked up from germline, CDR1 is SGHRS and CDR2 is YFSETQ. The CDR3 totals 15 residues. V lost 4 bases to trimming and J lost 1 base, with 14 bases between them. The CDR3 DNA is TGCGCCAGCAGCGTGATGGGGGGAAAGAACACTGAAGCTTTCTTT. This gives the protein CASSVMGGKNTEAFF.